Below, 26 T cell receptor beta chains from the same sample are listed, as sequenced in a study of regulatory T cells in long-lasting Graves disease (dated by TCRdb to the early 2020s). The method was multiplex PCR. Sequencing took place on an Illumina HiSeq 4000. iRepertoire HTBI primers and Arm-PCR amplification of CDR3 regions were used to construct TCR beta libraries. TCRdb reprocessing: public reads trimmed at Q25 with fastp, clones called with MiXCR, in-frame beta chains kept. Each record represents a unique CDR3 protein, reported with the most common genes and DNA among its rows. For this sample there are approximately 300,000 distinct CDR3 sequences; 18% appear just once. The ten biggest clones cover more than 30% of the sample. This specimen's time point label, per the study, means: newly diagnosed GD, antithyroid drugs for less than 3 months. RNA was extracted from PBMCs in TRIzol for both TCR sequencing and RNA sequencing.

This material consisted of peripheral blood mononuclear cells (PBMCs), taken at new diagnosis, from a patient treated with antithyroid drugs. These receptors all come from a female donor with Graves disease.

This clonotype was recorded many times. The chain is built from TRBV12-3 or TRBV12-4 and TRBJ2-3; D remains unclear. Trimming removed 10 bases at V and 5 bases at J, with 7 bases between. CDR3 size: 10 residues. The CDR3 reads CATKGDTQYF. The CDR3 nucleotides read TGTGCCACCAAGGGAGATACGCAGTATTTT.

This clonotype was seen repeatedly, ten times or more. This chain links TRBV7-3 with TRBJ2-1, with D possibly called TRBD1 or TRBD2 (5 bases each). This CDR3 is built from 15 residues. Germline V gene lookup returns CDR1 SGHTA and CDR2 FQGTGA. Trimming took off 0 bases at V and 5 bases at J, with 11 bases between the two ends. In DNA form, the CDR3 reads TGTGCCAGCAGCTTAACTTGGGACGGGAACAATGAGCAGTTCTTC. It encodes CASSLTWDGNNEQFF.

The chain is built from TRBV2 and TRBJ2-1; 7 bases map to TRBD2. The CDR3 runs 17 residues. V lost 5 bases and J lost 5; bases outside the gene matches: 15. Germline CDR1 SNHLY, CDR2 FYNNEI. The CDR3 DNA sequence: TGTGCCAGCAGTTCCGGTGGTGGGCTAGCGGATGACAATGAGCAGTTCTTC. This codes for CASSSGGGLADDNEQFF.

This clonotype was counted at least ten times. The V call is TRBV30, the J call TRBJ1-2; D is unclear. CDR3 length equals 13 residues. Germline loops: CDR1 GTSNPN, CDR2 SVGIG (reference sequence). With 1 base removed from V and 5 bases from J, the gap between germline ends came to 11 bases. The CDR3 loop reads CAWSAGSGYGYTF. The CDR3, as DNA: TGTGCCTGGAGTGCGGGAAGCGGGTATGGCTACACCTTC.

Only a few counts were recorded for this clonotype. The chain couples TRBV4-2 to TRBJ2-3; 7 positions agree with TRBD2. The CDR3 extends over 19 amino acids. The germline CDR1 and CDR2 sequences are LGHNA and YNFKEQ. Trimming cost V 5 bases and J 8 bases; bases outside gene matches: 25. As DNA, the CDR3 is TGTGCCAGCAGCTGGGGTAAGGCGGGAGAAAGAATAGCACAGAGTACGCAGTATTTT. Amino acid sequence: CASSWGKAGERIAQSTQYF.

This chain joins TRBV28 and TRBJ2-1, with 9 bases fitting TRBD2. CDR3 length equals 12 residues. Trimming at V came to 9 bases and at J to 5 bases, leaving 2 bases not matched to a gene. Germline CDR1 MDHEN, CDR2 SYDVKM. CDR3: CASRLADNEQFF. The CDR3 DNA sequence: TGTGCCAGTCGACTAGCGGACAATGAGCAGTTCTTC.

This chain joins TRBV30 and TRBJ2-3; 11 nucleotides line up with TRBD2. From germline, CDR1 is GTSNPN and CDR2 SVGIG (reference sequence). CDR3 size: 17 residues. With V trimmed by 2 bases and J by 1 base, 8 bases remained unmatched. The CDR3 DNA follows: TGTGCCTGGAGTCATCGGGGACTAGCGGACCGCACAGATACGCAGTATTTT. Translated: CAWSHRGLADRTDTQYF.

This clonotype has a count of ten or more. An end of the junction does not agree with germline; a read error may underlie this. CDR3 loop: CASSLGRGPGMNTEAFF. In DNA form, the CDR3 reads TGTGCCAGCAGCCTGGGGCGGGGACCGGGGATGAACACTGAAGCTTTCTTT. The rearrangement links TRBV5-1 to TRBJ1-1; tentative D call: TRBD1 (5 bases). Germline V gives CDR1 SGHRS, CDR2 YFSETQ. The CDR3 contains 17 residues.

CDR3 protein: CASSEAGDLNTEAFF. CDR3 DNA sequence: TGTGCCAGCAGCGAGGCAGGAGACTTGAACACTGAAGCTTTCTTT. The gene calls are TRBV6-2 or TRBV6-3 and TRBJ1-1, with D uncertain. This CDR3 spans 15 amino acids. Per germline, CDR1 MNHEY and CDR2 SVGEGT. Trimming shortened V by 6 bases and J by 0 bases, and 14 bases separated the two germline ends.

Concerning this clonotype: Only one base separates this from a far larger clonotype, so it likely reflects a read error. Lacking the conserved final phenylalanine or tryptophan, this CDR3 likely reflects a read error. The rearrangement joins TRBV12-3 or TRBV12-4 to TRBJ2-7; D might be TRBD2 (6 bases). V lost 11 bases and J lost 3, with 23 bases in between. The CDR3 contains 15 residues. The CDR3 sequence is CAGSEGTGQSYEQYS. DNA of the CDR3: TGTGCCGGCTCGGAGGGGACGGGGCAGAGCTACGAGCAGTACTCC.

This clonotype was seen at least ten times. The chain combines TRBV18 with TRBJ1-1; possibly TRBD1 for D (5 bases). This CDR3 region has 16 residues. V lost 0 bases, J lost 0 bases, and 11 bases lay in between. Germline loops: CDR1 KGHSH, CDR2 LQKENI. CDR3 bases: TGTGCCAGCTCACCACCGTCGTCAGGGATGAACACTGAAGCTTTCTTT. Translation: CASSPPSSGMNTEAFF.

In this sample, this clonotype turned up many times. The V call is TRBV30, the J call TRBJ1-2; the D gene is possibly TRBD1 (6 bases). Germline V gene sequence: CDR1 GTSNPN, CDR2 SVGIG (reference sequence). Trimming left V 4 bases short and J 6 bases short, with 18 bases between. This CDR3 has 14 amino acids. The CDR3 DNA follows: TGTGCCTGGACTCCCTTATCGCGGACAGATGGCTACACCTTC. Encoded protein: CAWTPLSRTDGYTF.

The chain uses TRBV27 and TRBJ2-1; 7 bases match TRBD2. Germline trimming cut 6 bases from V and 0 bases from J; bases unmatched to any gene: 11. The CDR3 spans 17 residues. Germline CDR1 MNHEY, CDR2 SMNVEV (reference sequence). CDR3 protein: CASSPIGGGSSYNEQFF. CDR3 coding DNA: TGTGCCAGCAGCCCCATCGGGGGAGGGAGCTCCTACAATGAGCAGTTCTTC.

This clonotype was picked up a small number of times. A read error is possible here, since a much larger clone lies one base away. The CDR3 region is CASSLELAADTQHF. In DNA, the CDR3 is TGTGCCAGCAGCTTAGAACTAGCGGCAGATACGCAGCATTTT. V is TRBV11-2 and J is TRBJ2-3; no clear D. The J call could be wrong; TRBJ1-5 is a better fit for the DNA end. The germline gives CDR1 SGHAT, CDR2 FQNNGV. The CDR3 is made up of 14 amino acids.

With respect to this clonotype: A much larger clone differs from this one at a single base, so this may be a read error. Here the CDR3 reads CASSPRGDRGRSNEQFF. In DNA, the CDR3 is TGTGCCAGCAGCCCCCGGGGGGACAGGGGACGTAGCAATGAGCAGTTCTTC. The gene calls are TRBV6-1 and TRBJ2-1, with 10 bases aligning to TRBD1. The CDR3 runs to 17 residues. The V segment lost 6 bases and the J segment 6 bases; nucleotides outside the gene matches: 14. Per germline, CDR1 MNHNS and CDR2 SASEGT.

This clonotype was recorded a few times. This sequence joins TRBV5-5 and TRBJ2-7, with TRBD1 matching 9 bases. CDR3 size: 16 residues. J was trimmed by 3 bases and V by 2 bases; bases with no gene match: 9. Germline V CDR1 and CDR2: SGHKS, YYEKEE (reference sequence). The CDR3 loop is CASSLPTGTGNYEQYF. The CDR3 DNA reads TGTGCCAGCAGCTTACCCACCGGGACAGGGAACTACGAGCAGTACTTC.

V usage is TRBV11-2 and J usage is TRBJ2-7; 9 nucleotides agree with TRBD2. Per germline, CDR1 SGHAT and CDR2 FQNNGV. The V and J ends lost 7 bases and 5 bases, in that order; junction bases with no gene match: 12. The CDR3 is made up of 15 amino acids. The CDR3 sequence: CASTSGREGLHEQYF. The CDR3 DNA is TGTGCCAGCACCTCTGGGCGGGAGGGCCTCCACGAGCAGTACTTC.

This clonotype was seen at least ten times. The genes are TRBV28 and TRBJ2-3; D gene unclear. The CDR3 has 13 residues. The V gene's germline CDR1 is MDHEN and CDR2 SYDVKM. The V and J ends lost 2 bases and 4 bases respectively, with 7 bases between them. The CDR3 nucleotides are TGTGCCAGCAGTTTAGTCGGACCAGATACGCAGTATTTT. This translates into CASSLVGPDTQYF. Supplemented by reference TRBV28 and TRBJ2-3, the full variable domain reads DVKVTQSSRYLVKRTGEKVFLECVQDMDHENMFWYRQDPGLGLRLIYFSYDVKMKEKGDIPEGYSVSREKKERFSLILESASTNQTSMYLCASSLVGPDTQYFGPGTRLTVL.

The chain uses TRBV4-1 and TRBJ2-4, with D uncertain. Trimming pared 2 bases from V and 1 base from J, leaving 21 bases between. The V gene's germline CDR1 is MGHRA and CDR2 YSYEKL. The CDR3 has 19 residues. CDR3: CASSQTMGGLGSAKNIQYF. DNA of the CDR3: TGCGCCAGCAGCCAAACCATGGGTGGGCTAGGATCGGCCAAAAACATTCAGTACTTC.

This clonotype was observed at least ten times. CDR3: CASIEGVDLGELFF. In DNA form, the CDR3 reads TGTGCCAGCATCGAGGGGGTGGACCTCGGGGAGCTGTTTTTT. V and J are TRBV12-3 or TRBV12-4 and TRBJ2-2, with D maybe TRBD1 (6 bases). The length of the CDR3 is 14 residues. The ends were cut back, 7 bases at V and 7 bases at J, with 16 bases in the middle.

About this clonotype itself: A read error is the likely source, as a far larger clone sits one nucleotide away. This CDR3 reads CTSSSTGDSPLHF. DNA for the CDR3: TGTACCAGCAGTTCTACAGGGGATTCACCCCTCCACTTT. The V call is TRBV2, the J call TRBJ1-6; 7 bases are a match to TRBD1. The CDR3 has 13 amino acids. The germline V gene encodes CDR1 SNHLY and CDR2 FYNNEI.

The sample holds many counts of this clonotype. The gene calls are TRBV6-5 and TRBJ2-3; the D is unclear. Germline CDR1 reads MNHEY; CDR2 reads SVGAGI. The CDR3 consists of 16 residues. V lost 0 bases, J lost 0 bases, and 10 bases lay in between. CDR3 DNA sequence: TGTGCCAGCAGTTACTCCCCAGACGCCAGCACAGATACGCAGTATTTT. Protein: CASSYSPDASTDTQYF.

This clonotype was observed at least ten times. The rearrangement links TRBV12-3 or TRBV12-4 to TRBJ2-2, with D unresolved. The V end lost 7 bases, the J end lost 1 base, and 7 bases lay between the germline ends. This CDR3 spans 13 amino acids. The CDR3 is CASNGRNTGELFF. The CDR3 nucleotides read TGTGCCAGCAACGGTCGGAACACCGGGGAGCTGTTTTTT.

The chain couples TRBV24-1 to TRBJ2-1; TRBD1 might be the D (7 bases). With 3 bases removed from V and 9 bases from J, the gap between germline ends came to 20 bases. CDR1 and CDR2 from the germline V gene are KGHDR and SFDVKD. The CDR3 is 16 residues long. CDR3 residues: CATSDRTGEAGSEQFF. The CDR3 DNA sequence: TGTGCCACCAGTGATCGCACAGGGGAGGCTGGAAGTGAGCAGTTCTTC.

This clonotype was counted many times. The chain is built from TRBV5-1 and TRBJ2-1, with D unclear. Trimming removed 3 bases from V and 7 bases from J, with 17 bases in between. CDR1 and CDR2 (germline): SGHRS, YFSETQ. The CDR3 is made up of 15 amino acids. In nucleotides, the CDR3 is TGCGCCAGCAGCTACTCATTGACTTATCCGAATGAGCAGTTCTTC. Translation gives CASSYSLTYPNEQFF.

Remarks on this clonotype: Possible read error: a much larger clone is one base away. No conserved phenylalanine or tryptophan ends this CDR3, so it is likely a read error. The gene calls are TRBV12-3 or TRBV12-4 and TRBJ2-5; D is undetermined. CDR3 length: 13 residues. The germline V and J ends were trimmed by 3 bases and 5 bases, with 10 bases remaining between them. CDR3 in DNA: TGTGCCAGCAGTTTTAGTTTCGTTGAGACCCAGTACCTC. The encoded protein is CASSFSFVETQYL.